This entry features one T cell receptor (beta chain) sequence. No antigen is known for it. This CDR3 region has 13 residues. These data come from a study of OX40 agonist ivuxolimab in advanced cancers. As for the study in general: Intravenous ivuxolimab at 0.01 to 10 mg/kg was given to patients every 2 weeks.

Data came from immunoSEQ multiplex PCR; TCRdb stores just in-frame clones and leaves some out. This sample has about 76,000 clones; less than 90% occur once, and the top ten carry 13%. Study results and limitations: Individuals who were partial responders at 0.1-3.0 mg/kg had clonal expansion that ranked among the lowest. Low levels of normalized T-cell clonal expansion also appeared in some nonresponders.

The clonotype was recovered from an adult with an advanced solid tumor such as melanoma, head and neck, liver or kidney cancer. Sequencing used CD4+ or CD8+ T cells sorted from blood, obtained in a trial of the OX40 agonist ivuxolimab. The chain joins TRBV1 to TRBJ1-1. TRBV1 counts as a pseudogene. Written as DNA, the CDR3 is TGCACCACTCATAACTGGTTGAACACTGAAGCTTTCTTT. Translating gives CTTHNWLNTEAFF.